This T cell receptor (beta chain) comes out of a study of T cell repertoires in cytomegalovirus infection. On the study more broadly: Indicated by public TCR beta signatures were CMV infection and matching HLA type.

The CDR3 is 14 residues long. Looked up from germline, CDR1 is MNHEY and CDR2 is SVGAGI. A word on this clonotype: Mismatch with germline at one junction end may stem from a read error.

TCRdb re-analysed the reads in MiXCR, keeping a single row per CDR3 protein. This table holds about 240,000 distinct CDR3 sequences, approximately 13% found once. Sequencing input: PBMCs. This receptor was identified in a human donor in good health (CMV status not recorded). Some clones in this sample may be carry-over from other donors' samples. This sequence joins TRBV6-5 and TRBJ2-5; no clear D. The CDR3 DNA sequence: TGTGCCAGCAGTTACAACGGCCCCCCAGAGACCCAGCACTTC. As protein: CASSYNGPPETQHF.